Listed below are T cell receptor beta chains from one sample, sequenced in a study of cytotoxic CD8 clonotypes in ibrutinib-treated CLL. The assay was immunoSEQ multiplex PCR, and TCRdb's table has in-frame clones only and misses some. The sample lists 100,000 to 150,000 clones; approximately 83% were seen once. The sample in question was PBMCs, obtained after 24 months of ibrutinib treatment. All receptors come from a human donor with chronic lymphocytic leukemia. CDR3s include the opening cysteine and the closing phenylalanine or tryptophan. The D gene is left open where the match is weak. Expanded clones are given a class, and other clones once, few, many or no size at all.

D: TRBD2
size: NA
V: TRBV28
J: TRBJ2-3
CDR3: CASSSSGNTDTQYF
DNA: TGTGCCAGCAGTTCTAGCGGGAACACAGATACGCAGTATTTT

D: NA
size: few
V: TRBV5-4
J: TRBJ2-5
CDR3: CASSLGTGLETQYF
DNA: TGTGCCAGCAGCTTGGGAACAGGGCTAGAGACCCAGTACTTC

D: TRBD1
size: NA
V: TRBV7-9
J: TRBJ2-7
CDR3: CASSPTRQGAFSYEQYF
DNA: TGTGCCAGCAGCCCAACGCGGCAGGGGGCCTTCTCCTACGAGCAGTACTTC

D: NA
size: NA
V: TRBV4-3
J: TRBJ2-5
CDR3: CASSRFYGRETQYF
DNA: TGCGCCAGCAGCCGTTTTTATGGGCGGGAGACCCAGTACTTC

D: TRBD1
size: NA
V: TRBV6-1
J: TRBJ1-2
CDR3: CASSEAGTGSYGYTF
DNA: TGTGCCAGCAGTGAAGCGGGGACAGGTTCCTATGGCTACACCTTC

D: NA
size: NA
V: TRBV5-1
J: TRBJ1-4
CDR3: CASSLDPGTNEKLFF
DNA: TGCGCCAGCAGCTTGGACCCAGGGACGAATGAAAAACTGTTTTTT

D: TRBD1
size: NA
V: TRBV7-2
J: TRBJ2-5
CDR3: CASSLDRGRETQYF
DNA: TGTGCCAGCAGCTTAGACAGGGGTAGGGAGACCCAGTACTTC

D: NA
size: NA
V: TRBV7-3
J: TRBJ1-1
CDR3: CASSLGQNTEAFF
DNA: TGTGCCAGCAGCCTGGGACAGAACACTGAAGCTTTCTTT

D: TRBD1
size: once
V: TRBV19
J: TRBJ1-2
CDR3: CASTRGGTGASNYGYTF
DNA: TGTGCCAGTACTCGGGGAGGGACAGGGGCTTCGAACTATGGCTACACCTTC

D: TRBD2
size: NA
V: TRBV28
J: TRBJ2-7
CDR3: CASSSSSGGRGEQYF
DNA: TGTGCCAGCAGTTCATCTAGCGGGGGTAGGGGCGAGCAGTACTTC

D: TRBD2
size: NA
V: TRBV2
J: TRBJ2-5
CDR3: CASSKTSGRAAETQYF
DNA: TGTGCCAGCAGTAAGACTAGCGGGAGGGCGGCGGAGACCCAGTACTTC